This TCR beta chain emerged from a study of T cell repertoires in cytomegalovirus infection. Background on the study: TCR beta signatures that were public indicated CMV infection and matching HLA type. Study observations and caveats: CMV-specific TCR beta clonotypes restricted by HLA-C dominated the ex vivo response.

This clonotype occurred many times. Antigen unknown. TCRdb ran MiXCR on the reads and lists one entry per CDR3 protein. In the table there are under 350,000 distinct CDR3 sequences, about a tenth of which are singletons. Per germline, CDR1 MNHEY and CDR2 SVGEGT. V was pared by 0 bases and J by 4 bases, with 5 bases of the junction left unmatched. The CDR3 is made up of 16 amino acids. This clonotype originated in a human donor in good health (CMV status not recorded). Some clones in this sample may be carry-over from other donors' samples. V usage is TRBV6-2 or TRBV6-3 and J usage is TRBJ2-2; 7 bases map to TRBD1. The source material was PBMCs. This CDR3 reads CASSYSKAGGTGELFF. CDR3 nucleotides: TGTGCCAGCAGTTACTCGAAGGCAGGGGGCACCGGGGAGCTGTTTTTT.